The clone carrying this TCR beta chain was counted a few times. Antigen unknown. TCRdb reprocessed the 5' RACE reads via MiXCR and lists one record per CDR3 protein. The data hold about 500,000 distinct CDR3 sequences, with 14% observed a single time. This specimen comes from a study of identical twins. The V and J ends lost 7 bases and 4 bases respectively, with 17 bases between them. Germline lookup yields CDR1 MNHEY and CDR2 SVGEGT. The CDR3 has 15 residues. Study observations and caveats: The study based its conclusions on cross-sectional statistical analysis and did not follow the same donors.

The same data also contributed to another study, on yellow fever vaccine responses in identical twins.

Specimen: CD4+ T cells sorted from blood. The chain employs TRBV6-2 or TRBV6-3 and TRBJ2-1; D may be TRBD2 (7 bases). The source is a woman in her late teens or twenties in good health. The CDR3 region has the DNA TGTGCCAGCACCCTAGGGGGGGGGCAATACAATGAGCAGTTCTTC. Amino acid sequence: CASTLGGGQYNEQFF.